This TCR beta chain is from a study of shared clonotypes between healthy human individuals. V was trimmed by 3 bases and J by 1 base, leaving 6 bases between them. CDR1 and CDR2 (germline): SQVTM, ANQGSEA. The length of the CDR3 is 13 residues. The repertoire was sequenced with immunoSEQ multiplex PCR; TCRdb's copy has only in-frame clones and lacks some. The table shows hundreds of thousands of clones, with around 92% occurring only once. The sample holds one count of this clone. The antigen is unknown. Positively selected for CCR7, the CD45RO-negative cells used as naive CD8 cells excluded terminally differentiated effector memory CD45RA+ cells. Each sample came from a Caucasian adult donor living in Nashville, Tennessee. Study-wide points: Rarefaction indicated that sorted-subset sequencing remained incomplete although depth was large.

This TCR came from a man aged 25 to 40 in good health. The chain links TRBV29-1 to TRBJ2-2, with D unresolved. Specimen: naive CD8+ T cells sorted from blood. CDR3 loop: CSVDTENTGELFF. CDR3 sequence (DNA): TGCAGCGTTGACACGGAGAACACCGGGGAGCTGTTTTTT.